This record looks at one T cell receptor beta chain sequence and its context. No antigen is known for it. This sample is drawn from a study of T cells expressing NK-cell markers. Study-wide background: Seven HCMV-seropositive donors and one seronegative donor made up the eight sequenced donors. Study-wide results and limits: These clonotypes also led the CD3+CD56-NKG2C+ fraction in a handful of donors.

Germline CDR1 LNHDA, CDR2 SQIVND (reference sequence). The CDR3 runs to 12 residues. cDNA encoding TCR beta was synthesized via 5'RACE template switching incorporating UMIs. With the 5' RACE reads reprocessed, TCRdb shows one record per CDR3 protein and no DNA. Its clone listing holds about 450,000 distinct CDR3 sequences. The TCR originated in a woman aged 18-69 years in good health. This chain uses TRBV19 with TRBJ2-1. Sequenced: blood T cells: a sorted CD56 or NKG2C T cell subset, CD4+ or CD8+ T cells, or bulk PBMC T cells (not recorded which). The CDR3 spells CASSIGVNEQFF.